These 32 T cell receptor gamma chains were sequenced from one sample in a study of gamma delta lymphoproliferative disorders and STAT genes. Genomic DNA from isolated PBMCs served as the sequencing template. TCRdb re-processed the multiplex PCR reads using CATT. Of more than 900 gamma-chain clones in the sample, approximately 18% were seen once. The sample consisted of blood. Receptors were obtained from a human donor in good health.

This clone turned up a few times. The protein that TCRdb holds for this DNA derives from a much larger clone and differs from the translated DNA at residue 11, which likely indicates a read error; the protein shown here is translated from the DNA. The CDR3 region is CATWDSQYSSEWIKTF. CDR3 DNA: TGTGCCACCTGGGACTCTCAATATAGTAGTGAATGGATCAAGACGTTT. The genes are TRGV3 and TRGJP2. TCRdb gives no J gene; it was assigned here by matching the DNA to germline. This CDR3 is built from 16 residues. The germline CDR1 and CDR2 sequences are VTNTFY and YDVSTARD (reference sequence).

In this sample, this clone is medium-sized. The chain is built from TRGV4 and TRGJ1 or TRGJ2. The J gene is absent in TCRdb and was assigned here via DNA matching to germline. Germline assignment: CDR1 EGSTGY and CDR2 YDSYTSSV. Trimming at V came to 2 bases and at J to 10 bases, leaving 5 bases not matched to a gene. CDR3 length equals 11 residues. CDR3 in amino acids: CATWDVSKKLF. CDR3 coding DNA: TGTGCCACCTGGGATGTGAGCAAGAAACTCTTT.

In its sample, this clone is medium-sized (0.01 to 0.1%). This chain connects TRGV2 to TRGJ1 or TRGJ2. The J gene was missing in TCRdb and was found by matching the end of the DNA to germline. This CDR3 is 14 amino acids long. The V gene end was trimmed by 0 bases and the J gene end by 6 bases; junction bases not matched to a gene: 8. The germline V gene encodes CDR1 EGSNGY and CDR2 YDSYNSKV. The CDR3 DNA reads TGTGCCACCTGGGACGGGCATGGGTGTTATAAGAAACTCTTT. Its protein is CATWDGHGCYKKLF.

This clone was detected a few times. The V and J genes are TRGV10 and TRGJ1 or TRGJ2. In the absence of a J gene in TCRdb, the DNA was matched to germline to assign it here. TRGV10 is labeled an ORF, and its function is uncertain. The CDR3 extends over 15 amino acids. V trimming: 8 bases; J trimming: 3 bases; junction bases outside the gene matches: 14. The CDR3 loop reads CAAWDSPPLYYKKLF. The CDR3 DNA is TGTGCTGCGTGGGATTCCCCCCCCCTTTATTATAAGAAACTCTTT.

This clone was seen a handful of times. A read error likely explains this, since a far larger clone differs by one base. This same CDR3 is encoded by further DNA sequences in the sample. The chain joins TRGV4 to TRGJP. The J gene, left out of TCRdb, was set here by checking the DNA against germline. The V gene's germline CDR1 is EGSTGY and CDR2 YDSYTSSV. CDR3 length: 21 amino acids. Here the CDR3 reads CATWDGHTNRVEELGKKIKVF. The CDR3 DNA follows: TGTGCCACCTGGGATGGGCACACGAACCGAGTTGAAGAGCTGGGCAAAAAAATCAAGGTATTT.

To note about this clone: TCRdb's protein, taken from a much larger clone, differs from this DNA's translation at residue 3, likely owing to a read error; the protein displayed comes from the DNA. This chain joins TRGV2 and TRGJ1 or TRGJ2. Here the J gene was assigned by germline matching of the DNA, as TCRdb has none. The CDR3 has 16 residues. Germline V gene lookup returns CDR1 EGSNGY and CDR2 YDSYNSKV. This CDR3 reads CAAWDGPAANYYKKLF. CDR3 nucleotides: TGTGCCGCCTGGGACGGGCCCGCGGCTAATTATTATAAGAAACTCTTT.

Judged by abundance, this clone is large. This chain joins TRGV9 and TRGJ1 or TRGJ2. Assignment of the J gene here rests on matching the DNA to germline, because TCRdb gives none. The CDR3 length is 15 residues. Trimming at V came to 2 bases and at J to 0 bases, leaving 7 bases not matched to a gene. Germline assignment: CDR1 GITISATS and CDR2 ISYDGTV (reference sequence). CDR3 sequence: CALWEGRENYYKKLF. CDR3 sequence (DNA): TGTGCCTTGTGGGAGGGGCGAGAGAATTATTATAAGAAACTCTTT.

As for this clone: TCRdb shows a much larger clone's protein in place of this DNA's translation, and the two differ at residue 8, likely through a read error; the protein shown is translated from the DNA. The chain has TRGV3 and TRGJP2. The J gene, not given by TCRdb, was assigned here from a germline match of the nucleotide sequence. Germline CDR1 and CDR2: VTNTFY and YDVSTARD (reference sequence). The J segment lost 0 bases and the V segment lost 3 bases, leaving 7 bases of the junction unmatched. The CDR3 is made up of 16 amino acids. Written as DNA, the CDR3 is TGTGCCACCTGGGACTCTCAAAATAGTAGTGATTGGATCAAGACGTTT. This encodes CATWDSQNSSDWIKTF.

By sample share, this clone is medium-sized. The chain uses TRGV9 and TRGJ1 or TRGJ2. No J segment appears in TCRdb, so it was assigned here by matching the sequence to germline. Germline assignment: CDR1 GITISATS and CDR2 ISYDGTV (reference sequence). CDR3 length: 15 residues. With V trimmed by 1 base and J by 3 bases, 9 bases remained unmatched. The CDR3 is CALWEVQVRYYKKLF. The CDR3 DNA sequence: TGTGCCTTGTGGGAGGTACAAGTGCGTTATTATAAGAAACTCTTT.

This clone qualifies as medium-sized (0.01 to 0.1%). The chain is built from TRGV4 and TRGJ1 or TRGJ2. TCRdb gives no J gene; it was assigned here by matching the DNA to germline. The CDR3 is made up of 14 amino acids. CDR1 is EGSTGY and CDR2 is YDSYTSSV in the germline V gene. V shed 0 bases and J 5 bases; nucleotides not matched to a gene: 7. CDR3 loop: CATWDGPGNYKKLF. The CDR3, as DNA: TGTGCCACCTGGGATGGGCCCGGGAATTATAAGAAACTCTTT.

The chain links TRGV11 to TRGJ1 or TRGJ2. TCRdb records no J gene; here it was assigned by comparing the DNA to germline. TRGV11 is noted as an ORF with a role that remains uncertain. After removal of 6 bases from V and 7 bases from J, the junction contained 12 bases not matched to a gene. This CDR3 has 14 residues. The chain's CDR3 is CACWIGTYPYKKLF. In DNA form, the CDR3 reads TGTGCCTGCTGGATTGGCACGTACCCCTATAAGAAACTCTTT.

This clone turned up a few times. CDR3 in DNA: TGTGCCTGCTGGATTAGTTATTATAAGAAACTCTTT. The encoded protein is CACWISYYKKLF. The chain recombines TRGV11 with TRGJ1 or TRGJ2. Germline matching of the DNA provided the J gene here, since TCRdb leaves it blank. TRGV11 is sorted into the ORF group, with uncertain function. The CDR3 spans 12 residues. Unmatched junction bases numbered 0, after V lost 4 bases and J lost 3 bases.

Remarks on this clone: Only one base separates this from a far larger clonotype, so it likely reflects a read error. The same CDR3 can be traced to other DNA sequences in this sample. The J segment was not called; the V segment is TRGV10. TRGV10 is classed as an ORF, of uncertain function. CDR3 length: 14 amino acids. This CDR3 reads CAAWEASGYYKKLF. The CDR3 region has the DNA TGTGCTGCGTGGGAGGCGTCCGGGTATTATAAAAAACTCTTT.

In its sample, this clone ranks as medium-sized. The V and J genes are TRGV2 and TRGJP2. TCRdb supplies no J gene; here it was assigned by aligning the nucleotide sequence to germline. This CDR3 is 15 amino acids long. Germline trimming cut 0 bases from V and 6 bases from J; bases unmatched to any gene: 7. Looked up from germline, CDR1 is EGSNGY and CDR2 is YDSYNSKV. The CDR3 here is CATWDGRGGDWIKTF. In DNA form, the CDR3 reads TGTGCCACCTGGGACGGGCGGGGGGGTGATTGGATCAAGACGTTT.

This clone is labeled medium-sized (0.01 to 0.1%). The chain uses TRGV9 and TRGJ1 or TRGJ2. TCRdb offers no J gene call, so here the DNA was matched to germline to obtain one. This CDR3 spans 13 amino acids. Germline values: CDR1 GITISATS, CDR2 ISYDGTV (reference sequence). V shed 3 bases and J 5 bases; nucleotides not matched to a gene: 7. The chain's CDR3 is CALWECLHYKKLF. The CDR3, as DNA: TGTGCCTTGTGGGAGTGCCTCCATTATAAGAAACTCTTT.

The chain carries TRGV10 and TRGJP1. TCRdb does not report a J gene; here it was assigned by matching the DNA to germline references. TRGV10 is noted as an ORF with a role that remains uncertain. There are 19 residues in the CDR3. This chain's CDR3 is CTTVLRGINWMPTGWFKIF. The CDR3 DNA follows: TGTACTACCGTGCTGCGTGGGATTAATTGGATGCCCACTGGTTGGTTCAAGATATTT.

By share, this clone counts as medium-sized. The J gene is TRGJ1 or TRGJ2, the V gene TRGV8. TCRdb lists no J gene, so it was determined here by aligning the DNA to germline. The CDR3 is 12 amino acids. The germline CDR1 and CDR2 sequences are VENAVY and YDSYNSRV. V lost 1 base, J lost 7 bases, and 4 bases stayed unmatched. CDR3 in DNA: TGTGCCACCTGGGATAGTCGGTATAAGAAACTCTTT. This encodes CATWDSRYKKLF.

This clone is labeled large. The CDR3 DNA is TGTGCTGCGTGGGATCTCTATTATTATTATAAGAAACTCTTT. This gives the protein CAAWDLYYYYKKLF. The chain combines TRGV10 with TRGJ1 or TRGJ2. Here the J gene was assigned by germline matching of the DNA, as TCRdb has none. TRGV10 is given ORF status, its function remaining uncertain. The CDR3 has 14 residues. Unmatched junction bases numbered 10, after V lost 8 bases and J lost 2 bases.

Note on this clone: The TCRdb protein comes from a much larger clone and disagrees with this DNA's translation at residue 12, likely due to a read error; the protein given here is derived from the DNA. The chain recombines TRGV3 with TRGJP2. The J gene, missing from TCRdb, was assigned here through DNA to germline matching. Per germline, CDR1 VTNTFY and CDR2 YDVSTARD (reference sequence). The CDR3 sequence is 16 residues long. DNA of the CDR3: TGTGCCACCTGGGACTCTCAATATAGTAGTGATTGTATCAAGACGTTT. It codes for CATWDSQYSSDCIKTF.

Sample share makes this clone medium-sized. The protein in TCRdb stems from a much larger clone and differs at residue 5 from this DNA's translation, likely a read error; here the protein is translated from the DNA. The chain joins TRGV4 to TRGJP. TCRdb does not report a J gene; here it was assigned by matching the DNA to germline references. Germline V gene data show CDR1 as EGSTGY and CDR2 as YDSYTSSV. This CDR3 region has 21 residues. CDR3 residues: CATWGGHTNRVEELGKKIKVF. CDR3 sequence (DNA): TGTGCCACCTGGGGTGGGCACACGAACCGAGTTGAAGAGTTGGGCAAAAAAATCAAGGTATTT.

This clone qualifies as large. This rearrangement joins TRGV11 to TRGJ1 or TRGJ2. TCRdb leaves out the J gene; it was filled in here by matching the DNA to germline. TRGV11 counts as an open reading frame of uncertain function. V lost 9 bases to trimming and J lost 0 bases; unmatched junction nucleotides: 8. The CDR3 spans 14 residues. As DNA, the CDR3 is TGTGCCTGCTGGCTGCACTCGAATTATTATAAGAAACTCTTT. Amino acids: CACWLHSNYYKKLF.

The chain combines TRGV5 with TRGJ1 or TRGJ2. TCRdb is silent on the J gene; assignment here came from matching the DNA to germline. The V gene's germline CDR1 is VINAFY and CDR2 YDVSNSKD. Germline trimming cut 0 bases from V and 7 bases from J; bases unmatched to any gene: 9. The CDR3 totals 14 residues. CDR3 DNA: TGTGCCACCTGGGACAGGCCCATATACTATAAGAAACTCTTT. Residues: CATWDRPIYYKKLF.

This clone is classed as medium-sized. A far bigger clonotype differs at one base, so this is likely a read error. The same CDR3 arises from other DNA sequences in this sample as well. CDR3 loop: CATWDCYYKKLF. In nucleotides, the CDR3 is TGCGCCACCTGGGATTGCTATTATAAGAAACTCTTT. The chain couples TRGV4 to TRGJ1 or TRGJ2. The J gene, left out of TCRdb, was set here by checking the DNA against germline. This CDR3 region has 12 residues. Germline lookup yields CDR1 EGSTGY and CDR2 YDSYTSSV.

By frequency in the sample, this clone is medium-sized. This chain uses TRGV2 with TRGJP2. Germline matching of the DNA provided the J gene here, since TCRdb leaves it blank. The CDR3 has 15 amino acids. The germline V gene has CDR1 EGSNGY and CDR2 YDSYNSKV. V trimming: 0 bases; J trimming: 8 bases; junction bases outside the gene matches: 9. The CDR3 DNA sequence: TGTGCCACCTGGGACGGGCGGGGCCGGGATTGGATCAAGACGTTT. It specifies CATWDGRGRDWIKTF.

This clone rates as large. The chain is built from TRGV10 and TRGJ1 or TRGJ2. No J gene was available from TCRdb, and it was assigned here by a germline match of the DNA. TRGV10 is an ORF, and what it does is uncertain. With V trimmed by 8 bases and J by 4 bases, 15 bases remained unmatched. The CDR3 is 15 residues long. In DNA form, the CDR3 reads TGTGCTGCGTGGGATAGGAGGGAGTGCTATTATAAGAAACTCTTT. It is translated as CAAWDRRECYYKKLF.

This clone is categorized as medium-sized. The chain uses TRGV9 and TRGJ1 or TRGJ2. TCRdb is silent on the J gene; assignment here came from matching the DNA to germline. Germline CDR1 GITISATS, CDR2 ISYDGTV (reference sequence). This CDR3 is built from 14 residues. The junction had 2 bases not matched to a gene; V was cut back by 0 bases and J by 0 bases. As DNA, the CDR3 is TGTGCCTTGTGGGAGGTGCTGAATTATTATAAGAAACTCTTT. Translation gives CALWEVLNYYKKLF.

This clone is labeled as medium-sized (0.01 to 0.1%). The chain links TRGV9 to TRGJ1 or TRGJ2. The J gene, absent from TCRdb, was called here by matching the DNA to germline. V dropped 3 bases and J dropped 9; count of bases not matched to a gene: 5. The germline gives CDR1 GITISATS, CDR2 ISYDGTV (reference sequence). The CDR3 sequence is 11 residues long. CDR3 protein: CALWENSKKLF. In nucleotides, the CDR3 is TGTGCCTTGTGGGAGAACTCTAAGAAACTCTTT.

In its sample, this clone ranks as medium-sized. The genes are TRGV4 and TRGJ1 or TRGJ2. No J gene was available from TCRdb, and it was assigned here by a germline match of the DNA. Germline loops: CDR1 EGSTGY, CDR2 YDSYTSSV. This CDR3 comprises 13 residues. Unmatched junction bases numbered 4, after V lost 0 bases and J lost 5 bases. The CDR3 is CATWDGPHYKKLF. In DNA, the CDR3 is TGTGCCACCTGGGATGGGCCACATTATAAGAAACTCTTT.

By share of the sample, this clone is large. V gene TRGV8 combines with J gene TRGJP1. As TCRdb names no J gene, one was assigned here on the basis of a DNA match to germline. The junction had 1 base not matched to a gene; V was cut back by 5 bases and J by 7 bases. Per the germline V gene, CDR1 is VENAVY and CDR2 is YDSYNSRV. This CDR3 is built from 11 residues. CDR3 in amino acids: CATWGGWFKIF. The CDR3 DNA reads as TGTGCCACCTGGGGTGGTTGGTTCAAGATATTT.

This clone is labeled medium-sized. The J gene is TRGJ1 or TRGJ2, the V gene TRGV2. Germline matching of the DNA provided the J gene here, since TCRdb leaves it blank. The length of the CDR3 is 17 residues. Trimming took 0 bases from V and 5 from J; bases not matched to a gene: 16. The V gene's germline CDR1 is EGSNGY and CDR2 YDSYNSKV. The CDR3 DNA follows: TGTGCCACCTGGGACGGGCCCCAGAGGAGGCGGAATTATAAGAAACTCTTT. This encodes CATWDGPQRRRNYKKLF.

By its share, this clone is medium-sized (0.01 to 0.1%). CDR3 sequence: CATWDRREKLF. The CDR3 DNA reads as TGTGCCACCTGGGACAGGCGGGAGAAACTCTTT. The V and J genes are TRGV3 and TRGJ1 or TRGJ2. No J segment appears in TCRdb, so it was assigned here by matching the sequence to germline. Germline V CDR1 and CDR2: VTNTFY, YDVSTARD (reference sequence). The CDR3 has 11 residues. V lost 0 bases to trimming and J lost 11 bases; unmatched junction nucleotides: 4.

By share, this clone ranks as large (0.1 to 1%). V and J are TRGV10 and TRGJ1 or TRGJ2. No J gene is reported in TCRdb; it was inferred here by comparing the DNA with germline. TRGV10 is known as an ORF, though its function is uncertain. V gave up 8 bases and J gave up 10 bases; unmatched junction bases: 9. The CDR3 runs 11 residues. CDR3 region: CAAWELQKKLF. The DNA of the CDR3 is TGTGCTGCGTGGGAATTACAAAAGAAACTCTTT.